Only a few counts were recorded for the clone carrying this TCR beta chain. The antigen is not known. These data come from a study of blood T cells in healthy people across ages. This CDR3 is 15 amino acids long. V was shortened by 5 bases and J by 7 bases, with 18 bases between the two germline ends. Germline-derived CDR1 and CDR2 are SGHTA and FQGTGA. Researchers collected 9 to 10 milliliters of peripheral blood from every single donor. For the second PCR, which ran for about 7 to 11 cycles, a sample-barcoded 5' primer and a J-beta primer mix were used. MiXCR, applied by TCRdb to the 5' RACE reads, yields one record per CDR3 protein. In the table there are 1,100,000 or so distinct CDR3 sequences, 40% to 50% of which are singletons. Overall study findings and caveats: Measured against age, TCR beta diversity per million T cells decreased in a roughly linear manner.

Sequencing was performed on blood. The clonotype comes from a woman aged 60-75 years in good health. The V call is TRBV7-3, the J call TRBJ2-1; a weak D match, TRBD2 (5 bases). The CDR3 reads CASSLGLPGGNEQFF. CDR3 coding DNA: TGTGCCAGCAGCCTAGGACTCCCGGGCGGGAATGAGCAGTTCTTC.